Each of the 14 T cell receptor beta chains below was sequenced from the same sample in a study of shared clonotypes between healthy human individuals. Assay: immunoSEQ multiplex PCR; the TCRdb copy retains only in-frame clones and omits some. The sample includes over a million clones, roughly 98.5% seen only once; the top ten take 0.36%. The sample was naive CD4+ T cells sorted from blood. Subset in this sample: CD45RA+ positively selected. These receptors were taken from a man aged 25 to 40 in good health.

The chain joins TRBV5-6 to TRBJ2-2, with a possible D match to TRBD1 (6 bases). V was shortened by 5 bases and J by 2 bases, with 19 bases between the two germline ends. Germline values: CDR1 SGHDT, CDR2 YYEEEE. The CDR3 is 17 amino acids. DNA for the CDR3: TGTGCCAGCAGGTTTTTCAGGGGAAGCTATAACACCGGGGAGCTGTTTTTT. Its translation is CASRFFRGSYNTGELFF.

The chain is built from TRBV11-2 and TRBJ2-2, with TRBD2 identical over 8 bases. Losses at the gene ends were 10 bases for V and 6 bases for J; bases not matched to a gene: 19. Germline CDR1 reads SGHAT; CDR2 reads FQNNGV. This CDR3 is 17 amino acids long. The CDR3 DNA follows: TGTGCCACCCCAGGTCCAGCGGGAGTTCAGTTTTCCGGGGAGCTGTTTTTT. It codes for CATPGPAGVQFSGELFF.

This chain links TRBV11-2 with TRBJ1-1, with a possible D match to TRBD1 (6 bases). From germline, CDR1 is SGHAT and CDR2 FQNNGV. V shed 1 base and J shed 0 bases, with 18 bases lying between them. The CDR3 extends over 18 amino acids. CDR3 amino acids: CASSLGTEWPPMNTEAFF. CDR3 nucleotides: TGTGCCAGCAGCTTAGGGACAGAATGGCCCCCCATGAACACTGAAGCTTTCTTT.

The rearrangement joins TRBV11-2 to TRBJ2-2; D perhaps matches TRBD1 (6 bases). There are 14 residues in the CDR3. Germline assignment: CDR1 SGHAT and CDR2 FQNNGV. Trimming removed 3 bases from V and 6 bases from J, with 11 bases in between. The CDR3 bases are TGTGCCAGCAGCTTTGCCAGGGGTGCCGGGGAGCTGTTTTTT. This sequence encodes CASSFARGAGELFF.

The chain couples TRBV5-1 to TRBJ1-3; D ambiguous. The CDR3 totals 16 residues. The V end lost 4 bases, the J end lost 4 bases, and 18 bases lay between the germline ends. CDR1 is SGHRS and CDR2 is YFSETQ in the germline V gene. The CDR3 nucleotides are TGCGCCAGCAGCGTATTTTCCCGTCTCTCGGGAAACACCATATATTTT. Amino acid sequence: CASSVFSRLSGNTIYF.

The chain couples TRBV27 to TRBJ2-5, with a weak D call TRBD2 (5 bases). This CDR3 comprises 13 residues. V lost 6 bases to trimming and J lost 1 base, with 9 bases between them. CDR1 is MNHEY, CDR2 SMNVEV, per germline (reference sequence). CDR3 DNA: TGTGCCAGCAGAGGGAGAGTCCAAGAGACCCAGTACTTC. The encoded protein is CASRGRVQETQYF.

This chain links TRBV9 with TRBJ2-1; no firm D call. This CDR3 spans 15 amino acids. V shed 0 bases and J shed 6 bases, with 13 bases lying between them. The germline gives CDR1 SGDLS, CDR2 YYNGEE. The DNA of the CDR3 is TGTGCCAGCAGCGTAGACCAATACAGCGTCAATGAGCAGTTCTTC. Translating gives CASSVDQYSVNEQFF.

The J gene is TRBJ2-1, the V gene TRBV18; unclear D gene. The CDR3 sequence is 15 residues long. CDR1 is KGHSH, CDR2 LQKENI, per germline. V was trimmed by 0 bases and J by 3 bases, leaving 9 bases between them. The CDR3 DNA is TGTGCCAGCTCACCACCGGGCCTTATCTACAATGAGCAGTTCTTC. It translates to CASSPPGLIYNEQFF.

The V gene is TRBV27, the J gene TRBJ2-1, with D possibly being TRBD1 or TRBD2 (7 bases each). Germline assignment: CDR1 MNHEY and CDR2 SMNVEV (reference sequence). Trimming shortened V by 5 bases and J by 4 bases, and 18 bases separated the two germline ends. The CDR3 has 16 amino acids. Written as DNA, the CDR3 is TGTGCCAGCAGTCCCCGGGGAGGGGGCGAGTACAATGAGCAGTTCTTC. Protein sequence: CASSPRGGGEYNEQFF.

The chain recombines TRBV5-1 with TRBJ1-4; D perhaps matches TRBD1 (6 bases). Germline CDR1 SGHRS, CDR2 YFSETQ. This CDR3 is built from 15 residues. The ends were cut back, 2 bases at V and 7 bases at J, with 15 bases in the middle. CDR3: CASSLIGQGSEKLFF. The CDR3 DNA reads TGCGCCAGCAGCTTAATAGGGCAGGGGAGTGAAAAACTGTTTTTT.

The genes are TRBV5-8 and TRBJ2-1, with D tentatively TRBD2 (6 bases). The CDR3 is 16 residues long. Germline CDR1 SGHTS, CDR2 YDEGEE. Deletions cut 1 base from V and 9 bases from J, with 20 bases between. The CDR3 sequence is CASSLSLGRGEVEQFF. The CDR3 DNA follows: TGTGCCAGCAGCTTGTCTCTGGGCCGAGGGGAGGTTGAGCAGTTCTTC.

The chain combines TRBV7-8 with TRBJ2-1, with D possibly matching TRBD2 (5 bases). Trimming took off 3 bases at V and 10 bases at J, with 16 bases between the two ends. This CDR3 spans 14 amino acids. Germline CDR1 and CDR2: SGHVS and FQNEAQ. CDR3 bases: TGTGCCAGCAGCTTTCAGCGGCTCCTGGGAGAGCAGTTCTTC. It yields the protein CASSFQRLLGEQFF.

CDR3 in DNA: TGTGCCAGCAGTCTCACCAAGGACAGGAGAAATCAGCCCCAGCATTTT. Translation gives CASSLTKDRRNQPQHF. The chain links TRBV28 to TRBJ1-5; TRBD1 aligns across 7 bases. Trimming at V came to 5 bases and at J to 4 bases, leaving 11 bases not matched to a gene. The CDR3 consists of 16 residues. Per germline, CDR1 MDHEN and CDR2 SYDVKM.

The V gene is TRBV7-2, the J gene TRBJ1-1, with unresolved D. V was pared by 5 bases and J by 8 bases, with 9 bases between. Germline CDR1 reads SGHTA; CDR2 reads FQGNSA. CDR3 length: 11 amino acids. The CDR3 is CASSPTGEAFF. CDR3 sequence (DNA): TGTGCCAGCAGCCCGACGGGCGAAGCTTTCTTT.